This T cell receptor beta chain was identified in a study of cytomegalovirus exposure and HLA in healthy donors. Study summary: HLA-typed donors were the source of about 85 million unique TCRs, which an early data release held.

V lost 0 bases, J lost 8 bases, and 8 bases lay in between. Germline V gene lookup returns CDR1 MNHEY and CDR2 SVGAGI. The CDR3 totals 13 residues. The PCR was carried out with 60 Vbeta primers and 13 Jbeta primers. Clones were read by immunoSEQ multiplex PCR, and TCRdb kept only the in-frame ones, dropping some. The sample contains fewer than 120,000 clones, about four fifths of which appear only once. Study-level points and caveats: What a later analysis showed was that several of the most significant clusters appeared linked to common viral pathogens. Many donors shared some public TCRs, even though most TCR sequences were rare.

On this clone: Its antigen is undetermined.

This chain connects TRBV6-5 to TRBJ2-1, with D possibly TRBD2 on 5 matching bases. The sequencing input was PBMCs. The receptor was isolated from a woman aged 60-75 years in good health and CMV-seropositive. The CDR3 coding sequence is TGTGCCAGCAGTTACTCGGAGGTTTATGAGCAGTTCTTC. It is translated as CASSYSEVYEQFF.